A selection of T cell receptor beta chains follows, all from one sample in a study of blood T cell repertoires in COVID-19. The table came from immunoSEQ multiplex PCR; TCRdb's copy has only in-frame clones and leaves some out. This sample has more than 85,000 clones, with approximately 82% found just once. Material: peripheral blood. The receptor set was obtained from a man aged 55 to 70 with acute or convalescent COVID-19. The CDR3 runs from the conserved cysteine through the conserved F or W. A D gene is named only where the DNA matches it firmly. Part of the rows lack a size; the others show once, few, many or a class for expanded clones.

v_gene	j_gene	abundance	d_gene	CDR3aa	CDR3nt
TRBV5-1	TRBJ1-1	-	-	CASAPGWLSNTEAFF	TGCGCCAGCGCCCCGGGATGGCTATCGAACACTGAAGCTTTCTTT
TRBV28	TRBJ2-7	-	-	CASSPHKTDRLDYEQYF	TGTGCCAGCAGCCCCCATAAGACAGACCGGTTGGACTACGAGCAGTACTTC
TRBV12-5	TRBJ2-1	-	-	CASVGEADEQFF	TGTGCTAGTGTTGGAGAGGCGGATGAGCAGTTCTTC
TRBV10-3	TRBJ1-5	-	-	CAISQGGVGSQPQHF	TGTGCCATCAGTCAAGGAGGGGTAGGGTCCCAGCCCCAGCATTTT
TRBV7-2	TRBJ2-1	-	TRBD1	CASSPSRTGHNEQFF	TGTGCCAGCAGCCCATCGAGGACAGGCCACAATGAGCAGTTCTTC
TRBV4-3	TRBJ2-2	-	-	CASSRGGGMGRPGELFF	TGCGCCAGCAGCCGCGGTGGAGGGATGGGTCGTCCCGGGGAGCTGTTTTTT
TRBV3-1/TRBV3-2	TRBJ2-7	-	TRBD2	CASSHTSGGYEQYF	TGTGCCAGCAGCCATACTAGCGGGGGCTACGAGCAGTACTTC
TRBV7-2	TRBJ1-1	-	-	CASSLEGAEAFF	TGTGCCAGCAGCTTAGAAGGGGCTGAAGCTTTCTTT
TRBV10-3	TRBJ1-5	once	-	CAISSVGSNQPQHF	TGTGCCATCAGTTCCGTTGGCAGCAATCAGCCCCAGCATTTT
TRBV7-3	TRBJ2-2	once	TRBD2	CASSLGSGALMTGELFF	TGTGCCAGCAGCTTAGGAAGCGGGGCCCTCATGACCGGGGAGCTGTTTTTT
TRBV28	TRBJ2-2	-	-	CASSLPVAGELFF	TGTGCCAGCAGTTTACCAGTCGCCGGGGAGCTGTTTTTT
TRBV19	TRBJ1-2	-	-	CASSTTENYGYTF	TGTGCCAGTAGTACGACAGAAAACTATGGCTACACCTTC
TRBV6-5	TRBJ2-1	-	-	CASRRSNPTYNEQFF	TGTGCCAGCAGGAGATCAAACCCAACCTACAATGAGCAGTTCTTC
TRBV7-9	TRBJ1-1	-	-	CASSENPGITEAFF	TGTGCCAGCAGCGAGAATCCGGGTATCACTGAAGCTTTCTTT
TRBV5-1	TRBJ1-4	few	TRBD1	CASSSRTGGSTNEKLFF	TGCGCCAGCAGCTCCCGGACAGGGGGATCGACTAATGAAAAACTGTTTTTT
TRBV19	TRBJ1-1	-	-	CASSINPDTEAFF	TGTGCCAGTAGTATTAACCCGGACACTGAAGCTTTCTTT
TRBV6-4	TRBJ2-3	-	TRBD1	CASSSTSTGSDTQYF	TGTGCCAGCAGTTCCACATCGACAGGGTCAGATACGCAGTATTTT
TRBV27	TRBJ1-2	medium-sized	TRBD1	CASSPRGQHYGYTF	TGTGCCAGCAGTCCCCGGGGACAGCACTATGGCTACACCTTC
TRBV28	TRBJ1-5	-	-	CASSPGALGNQPQHF	TGTGCCAGCAGTCCTGGGGCCTTGGGCAATCAGCCCCAGCATTTT
TRBV5-1	TRBJ1-1	few	-	CASSLAQGYNAEAFF	TGCGCCAGCAGCTTGGCGCAGGGTTATAATGCTGAAGCTTTCTTT
TRBV6-6	TRBJ2-7	-	-	CASSYRDNYSYEQYF	TGTGCCAGCAGTTATAGGGACAATTACTCCTACGAGCAGTACTTC
TRBV5-6	TRBJ1-2	-	TRBD1	CASSFGTVYGYTF	TGTGCCAGCAGCTTCGGGACAGTCTATGGCTACACCTTC
TRBV7-7	TRBJ2-1	many	TRBD2	CASSPTSGGYNEQFF	TGTGCTAGCAGCCCTACTAGCGGGGGGTACAATGAGCAGTTCTTC
TRBV5-1	TRBJ2-1	-	-	CASSSSSLEQFF	TGCGCCAGCAGCTCCTCTTCTCTTGAGCAGTTCTTC
TRBV19	TRBJ2-1	-	TRBD1	CASRVVGTGGIEQFF	TGTGCCAGTAGAGTGGTGGGGACAGGGGGCATTGAGCAGTTCTTC
TRBV7-2	TRBJ2-3	-	TRBD2	CASSLRLAGGITDTQYF	TGTGCCAGCAGCTTACGACTAGCGGGGGGAATCACAGATACGCAGTATTTT
TRBV7-9	TRBJ2-7	-	-	CASSLAETAYEQYF	TGTGCCAGCAGCTTAGCTGAGACAGCCTACGAGCAGTACTTC